The 2 T cell receptor beta chains listed next were all sequenced from one sample in a study of OX40 agonist ivuxolimab in advanced cancers. Some clones are missing from TCRdb's copy, which holds only in-frame ones; the method was immunoSEQ multiplex PCR. The data show under 85,000 clones, with about 84% seen just once and approximately 0.68% held by the top ten. The source material was CD4+ or CD8+ T cells sorted from blood, sampled in a trial of the OX40 agonist ivuxolimab. Source of these receptors: an adult with an advanced solid tumor such as melanoma, head and neck, liver or kidney cancer.

This chain links TRBV7-2 with TRBJ2-7; 8 bases map to TRBD1. The trim removed 4 bases at V and 3 bases at J, leaving 8 bases unmatched. From germline, CDR1 is SGHTA and CDR2 FQGNSA. The CDR3 is made up of 15 amino acids. The CDR3 protein is CASSSGQGWRYEQYF. The CDR3 nucleotides are TGTGCCAGCAGCTCAGGACAGGGATGGCGCTACGAGCAGTACTTC.

This clone was detected only once. The rearrangement uses TRBV5-1 and TRBJ1-4, with a tentative D call TRBD1 (5 bases). This CDR3 is 15 amino acids long. Germline loops: CDR1 SGHRS, CDR2 YFSETQ. V gave up 1 base and J gave up 8 bases, with 15 bases separating them. Here the CDR3 DNA reads TGCGCCAGCAGCTTGTCCGGAACGTGGGGCGAAAAACTGTTTTTT. Protein product: CASSLSGTWGEKLFF. Full variable domain (rest looked up from reference TRBV5-1 and TRBJ1-4): KAGVTQTPRYLIKTRGQQVTLSCSPISGHRSVSWYQQTPGQGLQFLFEYFSETQRNKGNFPGRFSGRQFSNSRSEMNVSTLELGDSALYLCASSLSGTWGEKLFFGSGTQLSVL.